The source of this T cell receptor beta chain is a study of shared T cell receptors in the human thymus. Some clones are missing from TCRdb's copy, which holds only in-frame ones; the method was immunoSEQ multiplex PCR. Of approximately 660,000 clones in the sample, 85% to 90% were seen once. These data were also reused for a study on human thymus T cells. That investigation notes: Congenital heart defects were the reason for the corrective surgery that the donors, healthy Finnish infants, were having. Thymus was obtained from resections taken during corrective heart surgery. Gene usage for V and J segments appeared biased in thymic and blood repertoires.

Sequencing input: thymocytes. The sequence was obtained from a boy less than two years old with a congenital heart defect.

The CDR3 bases are TGTGCCAGCAGTGCGGTCCGGGAGAGCTCTGGAAACACCATATATTTT. Protein sequence: CASSAVRESSGNTIYF. The J gene is TRBJ1-3, the V gene TRBV27; D not certain. The CDR3 sequence is 16 residues long. CDR1 is MNHEY, CDR2 SMNVEV, per germline (reference sequence). V lost 5 bases, J lost 0 bases, and 14 bases lay in between.